This entry concerns a single TCR beta chain. The antigen is unknown. This CDR3 is also generated by other DNA sequences in the sample. This CDR3 comprises 12 residues. Trimming removed 1 base at V and 5 bases at J, with 4 bases between. Germline CDR1 and CDR2: LNHNV and YYDKDF (reference sequence). The data are from a study of shared clonotypes between healthy human individuals. Study observations and caveats: The study generally estimated greater richness for naive than memory subsets.

The material for each subset, its genomic DNA, was split evenly across several immunoSEQ plates. Generated by immunoSEQ multiplex PCR, the TCRdb table keeps only in-frame clones and is missing some. Of roughly 1.5 million clones in the sample, 98% are singletons; the top ten hold 0.45%. Source material: naive CD4+ T cells sorted from blood. Regarding subset: CD45RA+ positively selected. The receptor comes from a young man in good health. The chain couples TRBV15 to TRBJ2-3; unclear D gene. This chain's CDR3 is CATSRVGDTQYF. The CDR3 DNA reads as TGTGCCACCAGCAGAGTAGGAGATACGCAGTATTTT.